A single sample is the source of the 27 T cell receptor beta chains below, sequenced in a study of identical twins. TCRdb used MiXCR to reprocess the 5' RACE reads, holding one entry per CDR3 protein. The profile covers 280,000 or so distinct CDR3 sequences, with about 8% appearing a single time and about 2.1% taken by the ten largest. These records were also assigned to another study, of yellow fever vaccine responses in identical twins.

Sequencing was performed on memory (CD45RO+) T cells sorted from blood. The receptor source for this set is a young woman in good health.

In its sample, this clonotype was seen a few times. The chain has TRBV7-2 and TRBJ2-7; weak D call: TRBD1 (5 bases). Trimming cost V 1 base and J 3 bases, with 10 bases left between them. Germline CDR1 is SGHTA and CDR2 is FQGNSA. The CDR3 has 14 residues. CDR3 in DNA: TGTGCCAGCAGCTTAGGACACAGGATCTACGAGCAGTACGTC. Protein: CASSLGHRIYEQYV.

The J gene is TRBJ2-3, the V gene TRBV7-2, with D hard to call. The CDR3 covers 13 residues. With 3 bases removed from V and 7 bases from J, the gap between germline ends came to 11 bases. Germline values: CDR1 SGHTA, CDR2 FQGNSA. The DNA of the CDR3 is TGTGCCAGCAGCTTTTCCGGCGTCAATACGCAGTATTTT. Amino acids: CASSFSGVNTQYF.

This clonotype was observed a few times. The junction does not match germline at one end; this may be a read error. The chain uses TRBV6-1 and TRBJ2-6; D uncertain. From germline, CDR1 is MNHNS and CDR2 SASEGT. The CDR3 totals 19 residues. In nucleotides, the CDR3 is TGTGCCAGCAGCGAAGAAGGACCAGCCTGGAGCTCTGGGGCCAACGTCCTGACTTTC. This gives the protein CASSEEGPAWSSGANVLTF.

This clonotype was seen ten or more times. This sequence joins TRBV25-1 and TRBJ1-2; D gene unclear. The CDR3 has 11 amino acids. Germline values: CDR1 MGHDK, CDR2 SYGVNS. V shed 3 bases and J shed 7 bases, with 6 bases lying between them. Here the CDR3 reads CASSDFGGYTF. In DNA, the CDR3 is TGTGCCAGCAGTGATTTTGGTGGCTACACCTTC.

This chain connects TRBV7-9 to TRBJ1-1; tentatively, D is TRBD1 (5 bases). The germline V and J ends were trimmed by 3 bases and 1 base, with 9 bases remaining between them. Germline V gene data show CDR1 as SEHNR and CDR2 as FQNEAQ (reference sequence). This CDR3 is 14 amino acids long. CDR3: CASSFGTSNTEAFF. The CDR3 DNA follows: TGTGCCAGCAGCTTCGGGACGTCGAACACTGAAGCTTTCTTT.

In this sample, this clonotype turned up a few times. The gene calls are TRBV9 and TRBJ1-3; D not resolved. Trimming took 3 bases from V and 6 from J, leaving 10 bases between them. Germline V gene data show CDR1 as SGDLS and CDR2 as YYNGEE. The CDR3 has 13 residues. The CDR3 sequence: CASSGRDANTIYF. The CDR3 DNA follows: TGTGCCAGCAGCGGAAGGGATGCAAACACCATATATTTT. Drawing the rest from reference TRBV9 and TRBJ1-3, the complete variable domain is DSGVTQTPKHLITATGQRVTLRCSPRSGDLSVYWYQQSLDQGLQFLIQYYNGEERAKGNILERFSAQQFPDLHSELNLSSLELGDSALYFCASSGRDANTIYFGEGSWLTVV.

This clonotype has more than one count but fewer than ten. This chain uses TRBV18 with TRBJ2-1; 8 bases line up with TRBD1. J lost 0 bases, V lost 6 bases, and 7 bases had no gene match. This CDR3 has 16 amino acids. The germline gives CDR1 KGHSH, CDR2 LQKENI. The CDR3 region has the DNA TGTGCCAGCTCCCCAAGACAGGGGAGCTCCTACAATGAGCAGTTCTTC. Encoded protein: CASSPRQGSSYNEQFF.

This clonotype was counted ten times or more. The chain links TRBV5-1 to TRBJ2-6; no clear D. CDR1 and CDR2 from the germline V gene are SGHRS and YFSETQ. This CDR3 is 16 amino acids long. The V end lost 0 bases, the J end lost 0 bases, and 7 bases lay between the germline ends. This CDR3 reads CASSLVPFSGANVLTF. The CDR3 bases are TGCGCCAGCAGCTTGGTGCCATTCTCTGGGGCCAACGTCCTGACTTTC.

J is TRBJ2-3 and V is TRBV2, with TRBD1 matching 8 bases. CDR3 length: 17 residues. CDR1 is SNHLY, CDR2 FYNNEI, per germline. Trimming removed 5 bases from V and 1 base from J; junction bases left unmatched: 11. DNA for the CDR3: TGTGCCAGCAGTTCACCCCAGGGGGCACCCGGCACAGATACGCAGTATTTT. This encodes CASSSPQGAPGTDTQYF.

This clonotype was recorded many times. The V and J genes are TRBV5-5 and TRBJ2-2; possible D gene TRBD1, 6 bases. This CDR3 has 15 residues. Germline CDR1 SGHKS, CDR2 YYEKEE (reference sequence). Trimming removed 5 bases from V and 4 bases from J, with 15 bases in between. The CDR3 region is CASRYSGAGTGELFF. In DNA form, the CDR3 reads TGTGCCAGCAGGTACTCAGGGGCCGGCACCGGGGAGCTGTTTTTT.

The chain couples TRBV15 to TRBJ1-1; no reliable D call. Germline V gives CDR1 LNHNV, CDR2 YYDKDF (reference sequence). The CDR3 has 14 amino acids. The ends were cut back, 0 bases at V and 3 bases at J, with 8 bases in the middle. The CDR3 protein is CATSREGRDTEAFF. CDR3 nucleotide sequence: TGTGCCACCAGCAGAGAGGGGAGGGACACTGAAGCTTTCTTT.

The chain joins TRBV7-9 to TRBJ2-2; D is uncertain. From germline, CDR1 is SEHNR and CDR2 FQNEAQ (reference sequence). The CDR3 totals 15 residues. V lost 5 bases to trimming and J lost 0 bases, with 10 bases between them. The CDR3 here is CASSHSTSNTGELFF. DNA for the CDR3: TGTGCCAGCAGCCACTCTACCTCGAACACCGGGGAGCTGTTTTTT.

In its sample, this clonotype was seen many times. The chain combines TRBV14 with TRBJ1-2; D is undetermined. The CDR3 covers 14 residues. CDR1 and CDR2 (germline): SGHDN, FVKESK. V gave up 2 bases and J gave up 4 bases, with 11 bases separating them. The CDR3 DNA reads TGTGCCAGCAGCCAAAAAAGTAGACTCTATGGCTACACCTTC. Its translation is CASSQKSRLYGYTF.

Only a few counts were recorded for this clonotype. V is TRBV5-6 and J is TRBJ2-1; TRBD1 matches 9 bases. With V trimmed by 3 bases and J by 2 bases, 6 bases remained unmatched. Germline V gene data show CDR1 as SGHDT and CDR2 as YYEEEE. The CDR3 loop spans 16 amino acids. The CDR3 nucleotides are TGTGCCAGCAGCTGGAAAGGGACAGGGCCCTACAATGAGCAGTTCTTC. It yields the protein CASSWKGTGPYNEQFF.

This clonotype has just a few counts. The rearrangement joins TRBV6-5 to TRBJ1-4; 7 positions match TRBD1. CDR1 MNHEY and CDR2 SVGAGI come from the germline V gene. The trim removed 0 bases at V and 5 bases at J, leaving 3 bases unmatched. CDR3 size: 15 residues. The CDR3 loop is CASSYSDRINEKLFF. CDR3 sequence (DNA): TGTGCCAGCAGTTACTCGGACAGGATCAATGAAAAACTGTTTTTT.

This clonotype showed up many times. The chain employs TRBV24-1 and TRBJ1-1; D not resolved. The CDR3 extends over 13 amino acids. Germline-derived CDR1 and CDR2 are KGHDR and SFDVKD. V shed 3 bases and J shed 0 bases, with 4 bases lying between them. The CDR3 coding sequence is TGTGCCACCAGTGATATGTTGAACACTGAAGCTTTCTTT. Translating gives CATSDMLNTEAFF.

This clonotype has only a few counts. V and J are TRBV20-1 and TRBJ2-1; 7 bases align to TRBD1. Trimming at V came to 0 bases and at J to 9 bases, leaving 8 bases not matched to a gene. Germline V gene data show CDR1 as DFQATT and CDR2 as SNEGSKA (reference sequence). The CDR3 loop spans 14 amino acids. CDR3 nucleotide sequence: TGCAGTGCTAGAGACCTGACAGGGTGGAGTGAGCAGTTCTTC. The encoded protein is CSARDLTGWSEQFF.

Ten or more counts support this clonotype. The gene calls are TRBV6-1 and TRBJ2-3; TRBD2 is a possible D gene (6 bases). Trimming shortened V by 4 bases and J by 5 bases, and 13 bases separated the two germline ends. CDR3 size: 14 residues. The germline gives CDR1 MNHNS, CDR2 SASEGT. CDR3 sequence reads: CASSAPGEVDTQYF. As DNA, the CDR3 is TGTGCCAGCAGTGCCCCGGGAGAGGTAGATACGCAGTATTTT.

The rearrangement joins TRBV28 to TRBJ2-2, with D perhaps TRBD2 (6 bases). Trimming took 6 bases from V and 4 from J, leaving 18 bases between them. The CDR3 has 16 residues. The germline V gene has CDR1 MDHEN and CDR2 SYDVKM. The CDR3 is CASSPPRGEFTGELFF. The CDR3 DNA reads as TGTGCCAGCAGCCCCCCCCGCGGGGAATTCACCGGGGAGCTGTTTTTT.

J is TRBJ2-3 and V is TRBV29-1, with D possibly being TRBD1 or TRBD2 (5 bases each). The V gene's germline CDR1 is SQVTM and CDR2 ANQGSEA. V was clipped by 8 bases and J by 0 bases, with 18 bases between them. This CDR3 comprises 15 residues. The chain's CDR3 is CSPPVRGGSTDTQYF. The CDR3, as DNA: TGCAGCCCTCCTGTGAGGGGCGGTAGCACAGATACGCAGTATTTT.

This clonotype occurred many times. The rearrangement uses TRBV2 and TRBJ2-5; a weak D match, TRBD1 (5 bases). This CDR3 contains 18 residues. CDR1 and CDR2 (germline): SNHLY, FYNNEI. Trimming cost V 1 base and J 4 bases, with 22 bases left between them. CDR3 in amino acids: CASSEGQTPGLARETQYF. CDR3 DNA: TGTGCCAGCAGTGAAGGACAGACACCTGGGTTAGCTCGAGAGACCCAGTACTTC.

In DNA, the CDR3 is TGCGCCAGCAGCTTCTGGGGGCCGGTGTCCTCTGGAAACACCATATATTTT. Translating gives CASSFWGPVSSGNTIYF. This chain links TRBV5-1 with TRBJ1-3, with D possibly TRBD1 on 6 matching bases. The germline CDR1 and CDR2 sequences are SGHRS and YFSETQ. This CDR3 is built from 17 residues. V shed 2 bases and J shed 0 bases, with 15 bases lying between them.

This clonotype turned up a few times. The chain has TRBV5-1 and TRBJ2-3, with D possibly matching TRBD2 (6 bases). The germline V and J ends were trimmed by 7 bases and 1 base, with 19 bases remaining between them. This CDR3 is built from 16 residues. Germline V gene lookup returns CDR1 SGHRS and CDR2 YFSETQ. CDR3 amino acids: CASRNGRGGGTDTQYF. DNA for the CDR3: TGCGCCAGCCGGAATGGTAGGGGCGGGGGCACAGATACGCAGTATTTT.

The chain links TRBV18 to TRBJ2-7; possible D gene TRBD1, 5 bases. This CDR3 is built from 13 residues. The germline gives CDR1 KGHSH, CDR2 LQKENI. CDR3 in amino acids: CASSPQASYEQYV. CDR3 coding DNA: TGTGCCAGCTCGCCACAGGCCTCCTACGAGCAGTACGTC.

This clonotype was counted ten times or more. The chain couples TRBV7-9 to TRBJ1-5, with TRBD1 matching 8 bases. The length of the CDR3 is 14 residues. Germline values: CDR1 SEHNR, CDR2 FQNEAQ (reference sequence). V gave up 4 bases and J gave up 6 bases; unmatched junction bases: 5. This chain's CDR3 is CASSSQGERQPQHF. The CDR3, as DNA: TGTGCCAGCAGCTCACAGGGGGAACGTCAGCCCCAGCATTTT.

The chain recombines TRBV15 with TRBJ2-7; 12 bases are a match to TRBD1. CDR1 is LNHNV, CDR2 YYDKDF, per germline (reference sequence). Germline trimming cut 0 bases from V and 5 bases from J; bases unmatched to any gene: 2. CDR3 size: 15 residues. The CDR3 sequence is CATSRDRDRGHEQYV. The CDR3 DNA reads TGTGCCACCAGCAGAGATCGGGACAGGGGGCACGAGCAGTACGTC.

This clonotype was picked up a small number of times. This chain links TRBV20-1 with TRBJ2-3, with a possible D match to TRBD2 (5 bases). Germline values: CDR1 DFQATT, CDR2 SNEGSKA (reference sequence). This CDR3 comprises 15 residues. In nucleotides, the CDR3 is TGCAGCGCCAATGTCCGCGGGCTGAGCACAGATACGCAGTATTTT. Translation: CSANVRGLSTDTQYF.